The T cell receptor beta chain described here comes from a study of T-cell memory formation after mild COVID-19 (dated by TCRdb to the early 2020s). A note on the overall study: Most TCR sequence clusters were specific to one of the two donors. T-cell clones expanding and contracting after mild COVID-19 in two donors were tracked by longitudinal TCRalpha and TCRbeta repertoire sequencing. Two young, previously healthy adult volunteers, one female and one male, were included in the cohort. The full study reports these points: From day 15 to 85, contracting clones showed balanced CD4/CD8 phenotypes, whereas a second wave of clones that expanded from day 15 to 37 leaned towards CD4+. The detection of some responding clones in pre-infection memory suggests that pre-existing cross-reactive memory T cells joined the SARS-CoV-2 response. The study included only two mild cases, and larger cohorts that include severe cases with pre-infection samples were judged to be necessary. Whether the second-wave clones peaking on day 37 were SARS-CoV-2 specific was not confirmed. Contracting CD4+ clones turned up mainly in the CM and EM memory subsets, whereas EMRA was where CD8+ clones were enriched.

Reads for this sample came from an Illumina NovaSeq 6000. TCRalpha and TCRbeta cDNA libraries were built by 5'RACE with constant-segment primers, adding sample barcodes and unique molecular identifiers. Trizol reagent was used to extract RNA from every sample. The libraries were amplified in two PCR steps, and the second step added a second sample barcode and Illumina TruSeq adapters. The libraries were sequenced on an Illumina NovaSeq using 2 x 150 bp paired-end reads. From the authors' description of their analysis: Demultiplexing of reads and collapsing into UMI-guided consensus sequences were performed with migec v1.2.7. With mixcr v2.1.11, UMI consensuses were aligned to TRA and TRB V and J templates and assembled into clonotypes. A clonotype was counted as expanded or contracted only if both edgeR and NoisET called the change significant, with noise models trained on biological replicates. edgeR calls used a false discovery rate-adjusted p below 0.01 and a log2 fold-change threshold of 1. As an exploratory analysis of dynamics, max-normalized trajectories of the 1000 most abundant clonotypes were examined with PCA combined with hierarchical clustering. Separately sequenced CD4+ and CD8+ repertoires were used to assign the CD4 or CD8 phenotype of responding clones. Clones were called with MiXCR by TCRdb after fastp trimmed the public reads at Q25, and only in-frame beta chains were retained. Rows with a matching CDR3 protein are joined into one entry that keeps the most common DNA and genes. TCRdb, not the authors, supplied the V and J calls. The sample table contains fewer than 650,000 distinct CDR3 sequences; only one count was recorded for 17% of them. 8.1% of the sample lies in the top ten.

V is cut by 0 bases and J by 10 bases, and the space between the germline ends is 22 bases. The cysteine opens and the phenylalanine closes a CDR3 of 17 amino acids. Only the CDR3 DNA stays, 51 bases, in frame from base 1. The germline V gene encodes CDR1 DFQATT and CDR2 SNEGSKA (reference sequence). Notes on this clonotype: There is no known antigen for this receptor. The record has no base qualities; no much larger clone is one base away.

PBMCs were isolated by Ficoll-Paque density gradient centrifugation. The receptor's source is an adult woman who had mild COVID-19 (a few samples of this study predate the infection). The sample titles of this study are shuffled in the database, so cell type and time point are left out; the donor was told from shared clones. The source material was PBMCs or a T cell subset sorted from them (not recorded which). Here the chain combines TRBV20-1 and TRBJ1-6; TRBD1 is a possible D gene, resting on 6 matching bases. In nucleotide form, the sequence is TGCAGTGCTAGAGATCGGGCAGGGGACCCTATACGGTCACCCCTCCACTTT. It translates to CSARDRAGDPIRSPLHF.